The TCR beta chain described here comes from a study of T cell responses to AZD1222 COVID-19 vaccine. Sequencing was performed with immunoSEQ multiplex PCR; in TCRdb, only in-frame clones are kept and a portion is missing. The table has around 120,000 clones, 75% to 90% seen once. As for this clone: As yet, its antigen is unknown.

Looked up from germline, CDR1 is LNHDA and CDR2 is SQIVND (reference sequence). With 5 bases clipped from V and 2 bases from J, the junction kept 5 bases outside the gene matches. This CDR3 region has 16 residues. General observations from the study: Clonal diversity may have been underestimated, and the donors were mostly white British, with more females than males. Without day 14 samples, only post-peak T cell repertoires were studied. CD4 TCRs associated with vaccination spanned spike, dominating at 160-218 and 743-854. After two AZD1222 doses, spike-specific TCR breadth and depth rose versus day 0.

The source was peripheral blood, collected 28 days after the second AZD1222 dose. The sequence was collected from an adult who received the AZD1222 COVID-19 vaccine. The V call is TRBV19, the J call TRBJ2-3; TRBD2 matches at 12 bases. In DNA, the CDR3 is TGTGCCAGTAGTTCACGACTAGCGGGGGACACAGATACGCAGTATTTT. Residues: CASSSRLAGDTDTQYF. The variable domain in full, with the rest retrieved from reference TRBV19 and TRBJ2-3, is DGGITQSPKYLFRKEGQNVTLSCEQNLNHDAMYWYRQDPGQGLRLIYYSQIVNDFQKGDIAEGYSVSREKKESFPLTVTSAQKNPTAFYLCASSSRLAGDTDTQYFGPGTRLTVL.